This entry lists 30 T cell receptor beta chains sequenced from one sample in a study of CD4 and CD8 cells across lung adenocarcinoma regions. TCRdb passed the PCR reads through MiXCR, listing each CDR3 protein once. The sample holds some 5,000 distinct CDR3 sequences, roughly 45% seen once. Source material: CD4+ T cells from the margin of a lung tumor. The receptors here all came from a female donor with lung adenocarcinoma. The CD4 and CD8 labels of this study may be unreliable.

Only one count was recorded for this clonotype. The rearrangement links TRBV29-1 to TRBJ1-1; perhaps TRBD1 as D (5 bases). Between the trimmed V and J ends, which lost 3 bases and 2 bases, there was a span of 10 bases. The germline V gene encodes CDR1 SQVTM and CDR2 ANQGSEA. CDR3 size: 13 residues. This chain's CDR3 is CSVERGGNTEAFF. The DNA for the CDR3 is TGCAGCGTTGAGAGGGGAGGTAACACTGAAGCTTTCTTT. The variable domain in full, with the rest retrieved from reference TRBV29-1 and TRBJ1-1, is SAVISQKPSRDICQRGTSLTIQCQVDSQVTMMFWYRQQPGQSLTLIATANQGSEATYESGFVIDKFPISRPNLTFSTLTVSNMSPEDSSIYLCSVERGGNTEAFFGQGTRLTVV.

This clonotype came up many times. The gene calls are TRBV27 and TRBJ2-2, with 11 bases matching TRBD2. J gave up 5 bases and V 6 bases, and 2 bases lay outside the gene matches. Germline V gene lookup returns CDR1 MNHEY and CDR2 SMNVEV (reference sequence). The CDR3 spans 14 residues. The CDR3 region has the DNA TGTGCCAGCAGCCTAGCGGGAGGAACCGGGGAGCTGTTTTTT. Translation gives CASSLAGGTGELFF.

This clonotype is medium-sized within its sample. V gene TRBV6-1 combines with J gene TRBJ1-2; D not certain. Trimming stripped 5 bases from V and 7 bases from J, with 11 bases between. Germline-derived CDR1 and CDR2 are MNHNS and SASEGT. This CDR3 spans 12 amino acids. The CDR3 DNA is TGTGCCAGCAGTACGGGTAGCCGTGGCTACACCTTC. Amino acid sequence: CASSTGSRGYTF.

The chain employs TRBV10-3 and TRBJ2-3; 9 bases agree with TRBD2. The J call is doubtful: the DNA matches TRBJ2-7 better. This CDR3 region has 15 residues. Germline-derived CDR1 and CDR2 are ENHRY and SYGVKD. CDR3 residues: CAVGLAGGDQDTQYF. For the CDR3, the DNA is TGTGCCGTGGGTCTCGCGGGGGGGGACCAAGATACGCAGTACTTC.

The CDR3 DNA sequence: TGTGCCAGCAGTGTCCCGGGGGACAGGGATGAAAATGAGCAGTTCTTC. This encodes CASSVPGDRDENEQFF. The rearrangement links TRBV6-1 to TRBJ2-1; 9 positions agree with TRBD1. Germline values: CDR1 MNHNS, CDR2 SASEGT. This CDR3 region has 16 residues. V dropped 4 bases and J dropped 7; count of bases not matched to a gene: 11.

This clonotype occurred many times. V and J are TRBV11-2 and TRBJ2-1; D unresolved. V lost 7 bases and J 4 bases, leaving 11 bases between the germline ends. The CDR3 has 13 residues. Germline V gene sequence: CDR1 SGHAT, CDR2 FQNNGV. The CDR3 loop reads CASTTTRYNEQFF. CDR3 coding DNA: TGTGCCAGCACAACGACCCGGTACAATGAGCAGTTCTTC.

The chain links TRBV6-5 to TRBJ2-1, with D perhaps matching TRBD2 (5 bases). The CDR3 runs 14 residues. V gave up 2 bases and J gave up 0 bases, with 5 bases separating them. Germline V lookup: CDR1 MNHEY, CDR2 SVGAGI. This CDR3 reads CASSYGSSYNEQFF. CDR3 coding DNA: TGTGCCAGCAGTTACGGGAGCTCCTACAATGAGCAGTTCTTC.

Sample share makes this clonotype medium-sized. The chain has TRBV6-1 and TRBJ2-3; D not certain. Germline lookup yields CDR1 MNHNS and CDR2 SASEGT. This CDR3 contains 13 residues. V lost 6 bases and J 5 bases, leaving 12 bases between the germline ends. The CDR3 reads CASRTPSGDTQYF. CDR3 coding DNA: TGTGCCAGCAGGACCCCCTCGGGAGATACGCAGTATTTT.

This clonotype is deemed medium-sized. The rearrangement joins TRBV11-2 to TRBJ2-5; TRBD1 matches at 9 bases. From germline, CDR1 is SGHAT and CDR2 FQNNGV. CDR3 length: 15 amino acids. The V segment lost 1 base and the J segment 0 bases; nucleotides outside the gene matches: 0. The chain's CDR3 is CASSLGDRDQETQYF. The CDR3 DNA reads TGTGCCAGCAGCTTAGGGGACAGGGACCAAGAGACCCAGTACTTC.

The chain combines TRBV27 with TRBJ1-2; D is unresolved. The germline V gene encodes CDR1 MNHEY and CDR2 SMNVEV (reference sequence). This CDR3 contains 13 residues. Deletions cut 6 bases from V and 2 bases from J, with 10 bases between. This chain's CDR3 is CASSSTENYGYTF. CDR3 bases: TGTGCCAGCAGCTCGACGGAAAACTATGGCTACACCTTC.

In regard to this clonotype: Since a much larger clone is just one base distant, this may be a read error. V and J are TRBV12-3 or TRBV12-4 and TRBJ2-1, with D hard to call. The last part of the DNA fits TRBJ2-7 better; the J call may be wrong. The CDR3 is 14 amino acids. This CDR3 reads CASSLVGGYNEQYF. The CDR3 coding sequence is TGTGCCAGCAGTTTAGTCGGTGGTTACAATGAGCAGTACTTC.

Comment on this clonotype: Germline is not matched at one junction end, which may reflect a read error. The gene calls are TRBV12-3 or TRBV12-4 and TRBJ2-5; 8 bases agree with TRBD2. This CDR3 has 14 amino acids. The CDR3 region has the DNA TGTGCGGGCAGCGGGGGCCGAGCCACAGATACGCAGTATTTC. Translation: CAGSGGRATDTQYF.

This CDR3 is CSVEDPGRTYGYTF. Here the CDR3 DNA reads TGCAGCGTTGAGGACCCAGGACGGACCTATGGCTACACCTTC. The chain employs TRBV29-1 and TRBJ1-2; unclear D gene. Germline CDR1 is SQVTM and CDR2 is ANQGSEA. V was cut by 3 bases and J by 4 bases, with 15 bases left in between. The CDR3 runs to 14 residues.

Worth noting for this clonotype: Germline and junction disagree at one end, which may indicate a read error. This chain links TRBV6-1 with TRBJ2-4, with TRBD1 as a possible D gene (5 bases). The CDR3 is made up of 15 amino acids. Germline loops: CDR1 MNHNS, CDR2 SASEGT. The CDR3 nucleotides read TGTGCCAGCAGTCCAGGGCTGAGAGCCAAAAACATGCAGTATTTC. Translating it yields CASSPGLRAKNMQYF.

The chain uses TRBV5-1 and TRBJ2-3; no definite D call. The J call may be in error: the DNA end matches TRBJ2-5 better. Germline CDR1 reads SGHRS; CDR2 reads YFSETQ. The CDR3 spans 14 residues. Here the CDR3 DNA reads TGCGCCAGCAGCTTGGAGGTAGGGCGGGAGACCCAGTACTTC. The encoded protein is CASSLEVGRETQYF.

This rearrangement joins TRBV10-2 to TRBJ2-3, with D maybe TRBD1 (5 bases). V was clipped by 2 bases and J by 11 bases, with 11 bases between them. This CDR3 is 12 amino acids long. Germline assignment: CDR1 WSHSY and CDR2 SAAADI. CDR3 DNA sequence: TGCGCCAGCAGTGAGGTGACAGACATGCAGTATTTT. As protein: CASSEVTDMQYF.

This clonotype is judged medium-sized (0.01 to 0.1%). The rearrangement joins TRBV6-5 to TRBJ2-3; TRBD1 matches at 10 bases. With V trimmed by 8 bases and J by 2 bases, 13 bases remained unmatched. The CDR3 length is 17 residues. CDR1 and CDR2 (germline): MNHEY, SVGAGI. The CDR3 reads CASVRDRGYQYTDTQYF. The CDR3 coding sequence is TGTGCCAGCGTTAGGGACAGGGGATACCAATACACAGATACGCAGTATTTT.

In its sample, this clonotype is medium-sized. This chain uses TRBV6-1 with TRBJ2-1, with 7 nucleotides matching TRBD1. This CDR3 has 14 amino acids. Trimming cost V 6 bases and J 8 bases; bases outside gene matches: 10. Germline CDR1 reads MNHNS; CDR2 reads SASEGT. The CDR3 here is CASRARDRGDEQFF. As DNA, the CDR3 is TGTGCCAGCAGGGCCCGGGACAGAGGTGATGAGCAGTTCTTC.

This clonotype is deemed medium-sized. The V call is TRBV6-1, the J call TRBJ2-5; D may be TRBD1 or TRBD2 (5 bases each). CDR3 size: 15 residues. Germline V gives CDR1 MNHNS, CDR2 SASEGT. Trimming left V 5 bases short and J 7 bases short, with 20 bases between. The CDR3 coding sequence is TGTGCCAGCAGTCTAAACCGGGACGCCACTGCGACCCAGTACTTC. This sequence encodes CASSLNRDATATQYF.

This clonotype was seen just once. The CDR3 region is CASSANRGGYEQYF. Here the CDR3 DNA reads TGTGCCAGCAGCGCGAACAGGGGTGGTTACGAGCAGTACTTC. V is TRBV9 and J is TRBJ2-1, with 7 bases identical to TRBD1. The closer fit of TRBJ2-7 to the DNA end suggests the J call may be wrong. The CDR3 spans 14 residues. Germline V CDR1 and CDR2: SGDLS, YYNGEE.

This clonotype is deemed medium-sized. This chain connects TRBV6-5 to TRBJ1-6; no clear D. This CDR3 contains 11 residues. Trimming stripped 4 bases from V and 8 bases from J, with 3 bases between. Germline CDR1 is MNHEY and CDR2 is SVGAGI. The CDR3 region is CASSSYSPLHF. CDR3 in DNA: TGTGCCAGCAGTTCCTATTCACCCCTCCACTTT.

The table lists this clonotype with a few counts. V and J are TRBV12-3 or TRBV12-4 and TRBJ1-2; 7 nucleotides match TRBD1. The CDR3 has 14 amino acids. Trimming removed 1 base from V and 5 bases from J; junction bases left unmatched: 4. DNA for the CDR3: TGTGCCAGCAGTTTAGGGACAGGCCCTTATGGCTACACCTTC. This codes for CASSLGTGPYGYTF.

This sequence joins TRBV5-1 and TRBJ1-1; TRBD1 agrees at 9 bases. Germline V CDR1 and CDR2: SGHRS, YFSETQ. J gave up 1 base and V 6 bases, and 7 bases lay outside the gene matches. The CDR3 loop spans 15 amino acids. As DNA, the CDR3 is TGCGCCAGCACCGCACAGGGGGCACCGAACACTGAAGCTTTCTTT. Translation: CASTAQGAPNTEAFF.

Comment on this clonotype: At one end the junction does not follow the germline gene, possibly because of a read error. The gene calls are TRBV7-7 and TRBJ2-1; weak D call: TRBD1 (6 bases). The DNA end is more similar to TRBJ2-7, so the J call may be wrong. Germline lookup yields CDR1 SSHAT and CDR2 FNYEAQ (reference sequence). The CDR3 loop spans 17 amino acids. The CDR3 sequence: CASSLNTGAGAYDEQYF. CDR3 DNA: TGTGCTAGCAGCTTAAATACCGGGGCAGGGGCCTACGATGAGCAGTACTTC.

V is TRBV30 and J is TRBJ2-2; 8 bases map to TRBD2. The V segment lost 3 bases and the J segment 3 bases; nucleotides outside the gene matches: 6. The CDR3 is made up of 15 amino acids. Germline CDR1 reads GTSNPN; CDR2 reads SVGIG (reference sequence). Here the CDR3 DNA reads TGTGCCTGGAGAAGCGGGAGTCAAGACACCGGGGAGCTGTTTTTT. Its protein product is CAWRSGSQDTGELFF.

This chain joins TRBV7-6 and TRBJ2-1, with 7 bases identical to TRBD1. Germline V CDR1 and CDR2: SGHVS, FNYEAQ. This CDR3 is 13 amino acids long. The V and J ends lost 1 base and 10 bases, in that order; junction bases with no gene match: 4. The CDR3 DNA is TGTGCCAGCAGCTTAGGACAGGGTATGGAGCAGTTCTTC. Translated: CASSLGQGMEQFF.

This clonotype is judged medium-sized. The chain links TRBV25-1 to TRBJ2-5; TRBD1 matches 12 bases. V lost 3 bases to trimming and J lost 5 bases; unmatched junction nucleotides: 10. The CDR3 is 17 amino acids. CDR1 and CDR2 (germline): MGHDK, SYGVNS. The CDR3 reads CASSDRDRGPREETQYF. The CDR3 DNA is TGTGCCAGCAGTGACCGGGACAGGGGGCCACGGGAGGAGACCCAGTACTTC.

The CDR3 region has the DNA TGCGCCAGCAGCCAACCGGGACTAGCGGGAGACGACAATGAGCAGTTCTTC. The encoded protein is CASSQPGLAGDDNEQFF. The rearrangement uses TRBV4-1 and TRBJ2-1; 14 positions match TRBD2. Germline lookup yields CDR1 MGHRA and CDR2 YSYEKL. V shed 2 bases and J 5 bases; nucleotides not matched to a gene: 5. The CDR3 spans 17 residues.

The chain joins TRBV27 to TRBJ2-5; tentative D call: TRBD2 (5 bases). CDR3 length: 14 residues. The germline V gene encodes CDR1 MNHEY and CDR2 SMNVEV (reference sequence). The germline V and J ends were trimmed by 0 bases and 7 bases, with 12 bases remaining between them. CDR3: CASSLSPSSGTQYF. CDR3 sequence (DNA): TGTGCCAGCAGTTTATCGCCTAGCTCGGGGACCCAGTACTTC.

This chain uses TRBV6-1 with TRBJ2-1; 13 bases agree with TRBD2. The ends lost 7 bases at V and 9 bases at J; junction bases unmatched: 9. The CDR3 runs 15 residues. CDR1 and CDR2 from the germline V gene are MNHNS and SASEGT. As DNA, the CDR3 is TGTGCCAGCAAAAGACTAGCGGGAGGAAACGGTGAGCAGTTCTTC. Amino acids: CASKRLAGGNGEQFF.